A single sample gave rise to the 20 T cell receptor beta chains below, sequenced in a study of molecular identifiers for immune sequencing clone quantification. One entry per CDR3 protein, called by TCRdb with MiXCR from the PCR reads. The repertoire has 70,000 to 95,000 distinct CDR3 sequences, under 20% of them found once; the top ten carry around 0.8%. The source material was naive CD8+ T cells from blood, with Jurkat cell RNA spiked in. Sample subset: FACS-sorted CD8+CD4-CCR7+CD45RA+ naive T cells. Every receptor here comes from a human donor in good health. Some libraries in this study had Jurkat cell RNA spiked in.

The chain couples TRBV18 to TRBJ1-2; D is unresolved. Germline CDR1 and CDR2: KGHSH and LQKENI. The CDR3 contains 12 residues. V lost 3 bases to trimming and J lost 12 bases, with 14 bases between them. CDR3 region: CASSPEGRPHTF. The CDR3 DNA reads as TGTGCCAGCTCACCGGAAGGGAGACCCCACACCTTC.

This clonotype was recorded many times. V usage is TRBV19 and J usage is TRBJ2-7, with 8 bases matching TRBD1. This CDR3 region has 15 residues. The germline V gene encodes CDR1 LNHDA and CDR2 SQIVND (reference sequence). Trimming cost V 3 bases and J 3 bases; bases outside gene matches: 7. The CDR3 sequence: CASSITSGGFYEQYF. CDR3 nucleotides: TGTGCCAGTAGTATTACGTCAGGGGGCTTCTACGAGCAGTACTTC.

This clonotype was seen ten or more times. The gene calls are TRBV6-2 or TRBV6-3 and TRBJ1-5; D remains ambiguous. Trimming cost V 0 bases and J 5 bases, with 8 bases left between them. Germline V gene data show CDR1 as MNHEY and CDR2 as SVGEGT. The CDR3 spans 14 residues. The CDR3 protein is CASSYSGMDQPQHF. The CDR3 DNA sequence: TGTGCCAGCAGTTACTCGGGTATGGATCAGCCCCAGCATTTT.

In this sample, this clonotype turned up many times. J is TRBJ2-5 and V is TRBV27; the match to TRBD1 covers 7 bases. CDR1 and CDR2 from the germline V gene are MNHEY and SMNVEV (reference sequence). V lost 2 bases, J lost 5 bases, and 17 bases stayed unmatched. The CDR3 has 18 residues. The DNA for the CDR3 is TGTGCCAGCAGTTTACAGGGGGTGAGCGGATTTGGCATGGAGACCCAGTACTTC. Protein: CASSLQGVSGFGMETQYF.

V usage is TRBV7-9 and J usage is TRBJ1-1; D remains ambiguous. Germline-derived CDR1 and CDR2 are SEHNR and FQNEAQ (reference sequence). Trimming pared 2 bases from V and 7 bases from J, leaving 8 bases between. This CDR3 region has 12 residues. The CDR3: CASSLYESEAFF. The CDR3 DNA is TGTGCCAGCAGCTTATATGAGAGTGAAGCTTTCTTT.

This clonotype was recorded a few times. This clone may be a read error of a much larger clone one base away. The rearrangement links TRBV27 to TRBJ2-3; 7 bases match TRBD2. CDR1 and CDR2 (germline): MNHEY, SMNVEV (reference sequence). Trimming cost V 1 base and J 4 bases; bases outside gene matches: 14. The CDR3 covers 18 residues. The CDR3 DNA follows: TGTGCCAGCAGTTTATGGGGGGGGAGTACGAGTCCCGCAGATACGCAGTATTTT. Translating it yields CASSLWGGSTSPADTQYF.

This clonotype was counted many times. The chain combines TRBV27 with TRBJ2-7; 8 bases match TRBD1. The germline V gene has CDR1 MNHEY and CDR2 SMNVEV (reference sequence). J gave up 4 bases and V 5 bases, and 4 bases lay outside the gene matches. The CDR3 covers 13 residues. The CDR3 is CASSPRGQYEQYF. CDR3 nucleotide sequence: TGTGCCAGCAGTCCCAGGGGGCAGTACGAGCAGTACTTC.

This clonotype was counted at least ten times. The chain links TRBV6-2 or TRBV6-3 to TRBJ2-7; TRBD2 matches 10 bases. CDR3 length equals 14 residues. The junction had 6 bases not matched to a gene; V was cut back by 6 bases and J by 4 bases. Germline CDR1 MNHEY, CDR2 SVGEGT. As DNA, the CDR3 is TGTGCCAGCAGGCTTCTAGCGGGAGTTTACGAGCAGTACTTC. Translation: CASRLLAGVYEQYF.

This clonotype has at least ten counts. The chain combines TRBV6-5 with TRBJ1-5; D is ambiguous. Trimming cost V 5 bases and J 4 bases, with 9 bases left between them. The CDR3 extends over 13 amino acids. In germline, CDR1 is MNHEY, CDR2 SVGAGI. The CDR3 nucleotides read TGTGCCAGCAGTCAAAGCCGGAATCAGCCCCAGCATTTT. Its protein product is CASSQSRNQPQHF.

This rearrangement joins TRBV3-1 to TRBJ2-5, with D possibly matching TRBD2 (5 bases). Trimming took off 2 bases at V and 5 bases at J, with 18 bases between the two ends. The germline V gene has CDR1 LGHDT and CDR2 YNNKEL (reference sequence). The CDR3 covers 16 residues. The CDR3 here is CASSQITRAPLETQYF. DNA of the CDR3: TGTGCCAGCAGCCAAATAACTAGGGCACCATTGGAGACCCAGTACTTC.

There are many counts of this clonotype. The chain joins TRBV29-1 to TRBJ2-3, with D tentatively TRBD1 (5 bases). Trimming removed 1 base at V and 6 bases at J, with 11 bases between. The CDR3 has 13 amino acids. Germline V CDR1 and CDR2: SQVTM, ANQGSEA. The CDR3 DNA sequence: TGCAGCGTTGAAGGCCCTAACAGGGATACGCAGTATTTT. Translating it yields CSVEGPNRDTQYF.

This clonotype was detected many times. V is TRBV19 and J is TRBJ2-7; D is tentatively TRBD1 or TRBD2 (5 bases each). V was pared by 6 bases and J by 6 bases, with 15 bases between. CDR1 and CDR2 from the germline V gene are LNHDA and SQIVND (reference sequence). CDR3 length equals 13 residues. The CDR3 nucleotides are TGTGCCAGTAGCCTCCTTACGGGGCGCGAGCAGTACTTC. Translating gives CASSLLTGREQYF.

This clonotype was seen at least ten times. The J gene is TRBJ1-1, the V gene TRBV7-9; D is perhaps TRBD1 (6 bases). Trimming removed 5 bases at V and 3 bases at J, with 16 bases between. Germline loops: CDR1 SEHNR, CDR2 FQNEAQ (reference sequence). The CDR3 has 15 residues. The CDR3 coding sequence is TGTGCCAGCAGCCCTTTTACAGGGCTGGACACTGAAGCTTTCTTT. This gives the protein CASSPFTGLDTEAFF.

This clonotype was observed at least ten times. The chain combines TRBV7-9 with TRBJ2-5; D uncertain. Germline lookup yields CDR1 SEHNR and CDR2 FQNEAQ (reference sequence). V lost 4 bases and J lost 2, with 5 bases in between. The CDR3 runs 12 residues. The CDR3 loop is CASSSFQETQYF. The DNA for the CDR3 is TGTGCCAGCAGCTCGTTTCAAGAGACCCAGTACTTC.

Comments on this clonotype: At one boundary the junction diverges from the germline segment, which might be a read error. V is TRBV27 and J is TRBJ2-3, with D possibly TRBD1 on 5 matching bases. There are 14 residues in the CDR3. In germline, CDR1 is MNHEY, CDR2 SMNVEV (reference sequence). The chain's CDR3 is CAGSSRQSTDTQYF. The DNA for the CDR3 is TGTGCCGGCAGTTCCAGACAGTCCACAGATACGCAGTATTTC.

This clonotype was recorded many times. V is TRBV6-2 or TRBV6-3 and J is TRBJ1-1; no firm D call. The CDR3 extends over 12 amino acids. Trimming cost V 8 bases and J 3 bases, with 10 bases left between them. Germline CDR1 and CDR2: MNHEY and SVGEGT. The CDR3 DNA reads TGTGCCAGCCTAACGGTGGACACTGAAGCTTTCTTT. This sequence encodes CASLTVDTEAFF.

The chain joins TRBV7-2 to TRBJ1-5; TRBD1 agrees at 8 bases. From germline, CDR1 is SGHTA and CDR2 FQGNSA. This CDR3 is built from 16 residues. Trimming took 4 bases from V and 0 from J; bases not matched to a gene: 5. CDR3 protein: CASSSWTGNSNQPQHF. In nucleotides, the CDR3 is TGTGCCAGCAGCTCTTGGACAGGGAATAGCAATCAGCCCCAGCATTTT.

In this sample, this clonotype turned up many times. CDR3 DNA: TGTGCCACGGGACAGGGGAACACCGGGGAGCTGTTTTTT. Encoded protein: CATGQGNTGELFF. V and J are TRBV6-5 and TRBJ2-2; 9 bases map to TRBD1. J gave up 1 base and V 10 bases, and 1 base lay outside the gene matches. The CDR3 totals 13 residues. Per the germline V gene, CDR1 is MNHEY and CDR2 is SVGAGI.

This clonotype came up many times. The V call is TRBV5-1, the J call TRBJ1-6; D remains unclear. Deletions cut 0 bases from V and 12 bases from J, with 7 bases between. The CDR3 contains 12 residues. Germline loops: CDR1 SGHRS, CDR2 YFSETQ. The CDR3, as DNA: TGCGCCAGCAGCTTGGCAGGAGGACCCCTCCACTTT. This encodes CASSLAGGPLHF.

This clonotype was seen ten or more times. This chain connects TRBV5-1 to TRBJ2-3; D ambiguous. The CDR3 is 12 residues long. Germline CDR1 reads SGHRS; CDR2 reads YFSETQ. The V end was cut by 5 bases, the J end by 2 bases, with 6 bases between. This chain's CDR3 is CASSRPTDTQYF. CDR3 DNA sequence: TGCGCCAGCAGTCGCCCCACAGATACGCAGTATTTT.